The T cell receptor (beta chain) described here comes from a study of control samples from healthy donors and cancer patients. The assay was immunoSEQ multiplex PCR, and TCRdb's table has in-frame clones only and misses some. The sample yields around 120,000 clones, approximately 93% seen once. The source material was blood. This TCR derives from a man aged 25-45 years in good health.

The CDR3 nucleotides read TGTGCCAGCAGCCAGGGGCCGAGCTCCTACAATGAGCAGTTCTTC. Translation gives CASSQGPSSYNEQFF. The rearrangement uses TRBV7-7 and TRBJ2-1; D is possibly TRBD1 (6 bases). The CDR3 has 15 residues. Trimming removed 5 bases at V and 0 bases at J, with 11 bases between. CDR1 is SSHAT and CDR2 is FNYEAQ in the germline V gene (reference sequence).